The sequence of this TCR beta chain was determined in a study of blood T cell repertoires in COVID-19. Generated by immunoSEQ multiplex PCR, the TCRdb table keeps only in-frame clones and is missing some. The sample contains approximately 210,000 clones, approximately 84% of which appear only once. Trimming cost V 0 bases and J 2 bases; bases outside gene matches: 3. Looked up from germline, CDR1 is SEHNR and CDR2 is FQNEAQ (reference sequence). CDR3 length equals 15 residues. This rearrangement joins TRBV7-9 to TRBJ1-2; 7 bases line up with TRBD1. The sample consisted of peripheral blood. The receptor was isolated from a woman in her sixties or seventies with active or convalescent COVID-19. In DNA, the CDR3 is TGTGCCAGCAGCTTAGCGAAGGGACAGAACTATGGCTACACCTTC. This gives the protein CASSLAKGQNYGYTF.